The text below deals with one T cell receptor (beta chain). The data belong to a study of blood T cell repertoires in COVID-19. Participants were aged about 18 to 90 years, lived in about two dozen US areas, and enrolled virtually. The CDR3 contains 12 residues. The ends were cut back, 1 base at V and 5 bases at J, with 5 bases in the middle. The germline gives CDR1 SGHTA, CDR2 FQGNSA. Sequencing was performed with immunoSEQ multiplex PCR; in TCRdb, only in-frame clones are kept and a portion is missing. The table shows 150,000 to 200,000 clones, with about 90% occurring only once. V is TRBV7-2 and J is TRBJ1-1; no clear D gene. The sequenced material came from PBMCs or T cells enriched from blood (not recorded which). The sequence was collected from a human donor with acute COVID-19. The donor label of this sample is uncertain. The CDR3 nucleotides are TGTGCCAGCAGCTTAGTGTCGACTGAAGCTTTCTTT. It encodes CASSLVSTEAFF.